The 21 T cell receptor beta chains given below trace back to one sample, sequenced in a study of OX40 agonist ivuxolimab in advanced cancers. Here immunoSEQ multiplex PCR was the method, and the copy in TCRdb shows in-frame clones only, minus some. The sample shows tens of thousands of clones, approximately 87% of them seen only once. Sequenced here: CD4+ or CD8+ T cells sorted from blood, sampled in a trial of the OX40 agonist ivuxolimab. The origin of the receptors is an adult with an advanced solid tumor such as melanoma, head and neck, liver or kidney cancer.

Only a few counts were recorded for this clone. V is TRBV6-5 and J is TRBJ2-1; D assignment may be TRBD1 or TRBD2 (6 bases each). The CDR3 length is 13 residues. V was trimmed by 6 bases and J by 10 bases, leaving 16 bases between them. Germline V lookup: CDR1 MNHEY, CDR2 SVGAGI. CDR3 sequence: CASSPPGAGEQFF. The CDR3 DNA is TGTGCCAGCAGCCCCCCGGGGGCCGGGGAGCAGTTCTTC.

This clone occurred once. The rearrangement uses TRBV5-1 and TRBJ2-7; no firm D call. The length of the CDR3 is 13 residues. Germline V CDR1 and CDR2: SGHRS, YFSETQ. V was shortened by 4 bases and J by 3 bases, with 11 bases between the two germline ends. The CDR3 region is CASSHTEYYEQYF. The DNA of the CDR3 is TGCGCCAGCAGCCACACAGAGTACTACGAGCAGTACTTC.

V and J are TRBV19 and TRBJ1-6, with D maybe TRBD1 (5 bases). Per germline, CDR1 LNHDA and CDR2 SQIVND (reference sequence). V was clipped by 7 bases and J by 5 bases, with 15 bases between them. The CDR3 has 15 amino acids. CDR3 region: CASTPGGRDNSPLHF. The CDR3 coding sequence is TGTGCCAGTACCCCGGGGGGGAGAGATAATTCACCCCTCCACTTT.

CDR3 sequence: CASSPGPGRGAFF. The DNA for the CDR3 is TGTGCCAGCTCACCAGGGCCAGGCCGAGGAGCTTTCTTT. The V call is TRBV18, the J call TRBJ1-1; D is ambiguous. The CDR3 consists of 13 residues. V lost 2 bases and J lost 10, with 14 bases in between. The germline V gene has CDR1 KGHSH and CDR2 LQKENI.

This clone turned up a few times. This chain joins TRBV19 and TRBJ1-5; the match to TRBD1 covers 8 bases. The CDR3 contains 15 residues. Germline V CDR1 and CDR2: LNHDA, SQIVND (reference sequence). With V trimmed by 9 bases and J by 7 bases, 14 bases remained unmatched. CDR3 protein: CASAEQGGGEQPQHF. In nucleotides, the CDR3 is TGTGCCAGCGCTGAACAGGGGGGCGGTGAGCAGCCCCAGCATTTT.

The chain uses TRBV11-2 and TRBJ1-1; no definite D call. The germline V and J ends were trimmed by 5 bases and 7 bases, with 11 bases remaining between them. Germline CDR1 SGHAT, CDR2 FQNNGV. The CDR3 runs to 12 residues. The CDR3 protein is CASSRSAGEAFF. The CDR3 DNA reads as TGTGCCAGCAGCCGAAGCGCGGGTGAAGCTTTCTTT.

V usage is TRBV6-4 and J usage is TRBJ2-3, with D perhaps matching TRBD2 (7 bases). Germline CDR1 MRHNA, CDR2 SNTAGT. This CDR3 contains 15 residues. V was trimmed by 0 bases and J by 4 bases, leaving 11 bases between them. The CDR3 loop reads CASSDSTGGSDTQYF. The CDR3 bases are TGTGCCAGCAGTGACTCTACGGGGGGCTCAGATACGCAGTATTTT.

In its sample, this clone was seen once. The CDR3 coding sequence is TGTGCCAGCAGTGAGAGGGCGCCGGTAGAGACCCAGTACTTC. Translating it yields CASSERAPVETQYF. The rearrangement uses TRBV6-1 and TRBJ2-5, with D tentatively TRBD2 (5 bases). Trimming pared 3 bases from V and 4 bases from J, leaving 12 bases between. This CDR3 is built from 14 residues. CDR1 is MNHNS and CDR2 is SASEGT in the germline V gene.

The chain employs TRBV11-3 and TRBJ1-4; 7 bases are shared with TRBD1. This CDR3 spans 15 amino acids. V was clipped by 3 bases and J by 3 bases; unmatched bases: 4. CDR1 SGHNT and CDR2 YENEEA come from the germline V gene. As DNA, the CDR3 is TGTGCCAGCAGCTTTTTACAGGGGCCTAATGAAAAACTGTTTTTT. Translation: CASSFLQGPNEKLFF. Full variable domain (remainder filled in from reference TRBV11-3 and TRBJ1-4): EAGVVQSPRYKIIEKKQPVAFWCNPISGHNTLYWYLQNLGQGPELLIRYENEEAVDDSQLPKDRFSAERLKGVDSTLKIQPAELGDSAVYLCASSFLQGPNEKLFFGSGTQLSVL.

In this sample, this clone turned up once. The chain has TRBV19 and TRBJ2-5; 8 bases are a match to TRBD1. The end of the DNA aligns better with TRBJ2-7, so the J call may be wrong. Germline-derived CDR1 and CDR2 are LNHDA and SQIVND (reference sequence). CDR3 size: 13 residues. CDR3 protein: CASSRTGLYEQYF. DNA for the CDR3: TGTGCCAGTAGCCGGACAGGGTTGTACGAGCAGTACTTC.

The table lists this clone with a few counts. V and J are TRBV19 and TRBJ1-6; D uncertain. V lost 7 bases to trimming and J lost 13 bases, with 5 bases between them. This CDR3 is built from 9 residues. Germline CDR1 and CDR2: LNHDA and SQIVND (reference sequence). CDR3 sequence: CASTVPLHF. The DNA for the CDR3 is TGTGCCAGTACAGTCCCCCTCCACTTT. Variable domain in full (rest from reference TRBV19 and TRBJ1-6): DGGITQSPKYLFRKEGQNVTLSCEQNLNHDAMYWYRQDPGQGLRLIYYSQIVNDFQKGDIAEGYSVSREKKESFPLTVTSAQKNPTAFYLCASTVPLHFGNGTRLTVT.

The chain links TRBV7-9 to TRBJ1-1; no firm D call. This CDR3 comprises 14 residues. Germline CDR1 is SEHNR and CDR2 is FQNEAQ (reference sequence). With 3 bases removed from V and 3 bases from J, the gap between germline ends came to 11 bases. Here the CDR3 DNA reads TGTGCCAGCAGCTTCATGAGTGGGGACACTGAAGCTTTCTTT. Its translation: CASSFMSGDTEAFF. The entire variable domain, with the rest obtained from reference TRBV7-9 and TRBJ1-1, is as follows: DTGVSQNPRHKITKRGQNVTFRCDPISEHNRLYWYRQTLGQGPEFLTYFQNEAQLEKSRLLSDRFSAERPKGSFSTLEIQRTEQGDSAMYLCASSFMSGDTEAFFGQGTRLTVV.

This clone was seen only a few times. The genes are TRBV27 and TRBJ2-3, with 8 bases identical to TRBD1. This CDR3 has 13 amino acids. Trimming at V came to 4 bases and at J to 5 bases, leaving 2 bases not matched to a gene. Looked up from germline, CDR1 is MNHEY and CDR2 is SMNVEV (reference sequence). This CDR3 reads CASSYRGVDTQYF. CDR3 DNA: TGTGCCAGCAGTTACAGGGGGGTAGATACGCAGTATTTT.

The V gene is TRBV7-3, the J gene TRBJ2-7; TRBD1 is a possible D gene (6 bases). The CDR3 covers 14 residues. V lost 5 bases to trimming and J lost 8 bases, with 19 bases between them. The germline V gene has CDR1 SGHTA and CDR2 FQGTGA. CDR3 in DNA: TGTGCCAGCAGCATGACAGGTCCAGAGACAAAGCAGTACTTC. Residues: CASSMTGPETKQYF. Full variable domain (remainder filled in from reference TRBV7-3 and TRBJ2-7): GAGVSQTPSNKVTEKGKYVELRCDPISGHTALYWYRQSLGQGPEFLIYFQGTGAADDSGLPNDRFFAVRPEGSVSTLKIQRTERGDSAVYLCASSMTGPETKQYFGPGTRLTVT.

The chain uses TRBV12-5 and TRBJ2-6; no clear D. CDR1 LGHNT and CDR2 FRNRAP come from the germline V gene. CDR3 length equals 13 residues. V lost 7 bases and J 1 base, leaving 5 bases between the germline ends. CDR3 bases: TGTGCTAGTGCTGATTCTGGGGCCAACGTCCTGACTTTC. It encodes CASADSGANVLTF.

This clone was seen just once. J is TRBJ1-1 and V is TRBV18, with D possibly TRBD1 on 6 matching bases. The germline CDR1 and CDR2 sequences are KGHSH and LQKENI. The V end lost 4 bases, the J end lost 0 bases, and 12 bases lay between the germline ends. CDR3 size: 15 residues. DNA of the CDR3: TGTGCCAGCTCACTCCGAGGGACACTGAACACTGAAGCTTTCTTT. It specifies CASSLRGTLNTEAFF.

V and J are TRBV29-1 and TRBJ1-4; tentatively, D is TRBD1 (5 bases). V was shortened by 6 bases and J by 6 bases, with 14 bases between the two germline ends. The CDR3 loop spans 13 amino acids. The germline gives CDR1 SQVTM, CDR2 ANQGSEA. The CDR3 DNA reads TGCAGCGTCGATGTTGGGACGGATGAAAAACTGTTTTTT. As protein: CSVDVGTDEKLFF.

CDR3: CASSQEGSYSNTGELFF. DNA for the CDR3: TGCGCCAGCAGCCAAGAGGGAAGTTACTCGAACACCGGGGAGCTGTTTTTT. V and J are TRBV4-3 and TRBJ2-2, with no clear D. This CDR3 is 17 amino acids long. Germline V lookup: CDR1 LGHNA, CDR2 YSLEER. Trimming took off 0 bases at V and 0 bases at J, with 11 bases between the two ends.

This clone was picked up one time. The chain uses TRBV6-1 and TRBJ2-2; D may correspond to TRBD1 or TRBD2 (5 bases each). The CDR3 extends over 13 amino acids. The germline CDR1 and CDR2 sequences are MNHNS and SASEGT. The V end was cut by 7 bases, the J end by 6 bases, with 12 bases between. The DNA of the CDR3 is TGTGCCAGCACCAGGGAGTTTTCCGGGGAGCTGTTTTTT. It is translated as CASTREFSGELFF.

The rearrangement uses TRBV7-2 and TRBJ1-5, with 8 bases lining up with TRBD1. The trim removed 0 bases at V and 0 bases at J, leaving 1 base unmatched. Germline V gene data show CDR1 as SGHTA and CDR2 as FQGNSA. The CDR3 has 16 amino acids. This chain's CDR3 is CASSLADRASNQPQHF. The DNA for the CDR3 is TGTGCCAGCAGCTTAGCGGACAGGGCTAGCAATCAGCCCCAGCATTTT.

The rearrangement joins TRBV7-9 to TRBJ2-3; 8 nucleotides line up with TRBD2. With V trimmed by 6 bases and J by 3 bases, 8 bases remained unmatched. Germline-derived CDR1 and CDR2 are SEHNR and FQNEAQ (reference sequence). This CDR3 spans 15 amino acids. CDR3: CASRSFGGGTDTQYF. Here the CDR3 DNA reads TGTGCCAGCAGATCCTTCGGGGGGGGAACAGATACGCAGTATTTT.